This record concerns one T cell receptor beta chain sequence. What it recognizes is unknown. Sequencing was performed with immunoSEQ multiplex PCR; in TCRdb, only in-frame clones are kept and a portion is missing. The table has under 45,000 clones, roughly 84% seen once; the top ten hold 3.5% to 5.5%. This entry belongs to a study of CD4 T cells in relation to SARS-CoV-2 and coronaviruses. Overall study: Of the patients, about 8 were male, a few female, two Hispanic.

Germline CDR1 is KGHSH and CDR2 is LQKENI. There are 13 residues in the CDR3. Trimming left V 10 bases short and J 6 bases short, with 18 bases between. Study-wide findings and caveats: In roughly 61% of donors, memory CD4+ clonotypes crossrecognized SARS-CoV-2 and at least one common cold coronavirus spike. The assay detects memory recall responses, not culture-primed primary responses.

Fewer than 1.2 x 10^5 naive or memory CD4+ cells were cultured with CEF peptides for nine to ten days. The chain has TRBV18 and TRBJ1-2; D not resolved. The TCR comes from an adult with COVID-19. What was sequenced was naive CD4+ T cells from PBMCs, cultured in vitro. The subset here: naive CD4+ T cells isolated by negative enrichment. CDR3: CATTDWTANGYTF. The CDR3 nucleotides are TGTGCCACCACCGACTGGACTGCCAATGGCTACACCTTC.